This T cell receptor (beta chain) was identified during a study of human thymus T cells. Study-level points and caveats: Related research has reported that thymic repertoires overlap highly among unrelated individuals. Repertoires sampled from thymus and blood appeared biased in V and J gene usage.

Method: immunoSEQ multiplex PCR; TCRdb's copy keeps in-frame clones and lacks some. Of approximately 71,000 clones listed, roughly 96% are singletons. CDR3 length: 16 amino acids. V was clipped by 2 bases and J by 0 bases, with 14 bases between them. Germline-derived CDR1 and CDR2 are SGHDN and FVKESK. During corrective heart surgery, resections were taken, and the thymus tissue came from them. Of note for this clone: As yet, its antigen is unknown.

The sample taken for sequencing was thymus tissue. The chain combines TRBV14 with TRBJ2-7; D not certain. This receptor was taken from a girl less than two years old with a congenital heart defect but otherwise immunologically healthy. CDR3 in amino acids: CASSQSSLELSYEQYF. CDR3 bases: TGTGCCAGCAGCCAATCCAGCCTAGAGCTCTCCTACGAGCAGTACTTC. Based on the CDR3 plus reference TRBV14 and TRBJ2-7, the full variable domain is EAGVTQFPSHSVIEKGQTVTLRCDPISGHDNLYWYRRVMGKEIKFLLHFVKESKQDESGMPNNRFLAERTGGTYSTLKVQPAELEDSGVYFCASSQSSLELSYEQYFGPGTRLTVT.